This passage covers 2 T cell receptor beta chains from one sample sequenced in a study of OX40 agonist ivuxolimab in advanced cancers. TCRdb's table, derived via immunoSEQ multiplex PCR, lists solely in-frame clones and lacks some. Here the sample spans about 130,000 clones, just over 90% being singletons. The sequences come from CD4+ or CD8+ T cells sorted from blood, collected in a trial of the OX40 agonist ivuxolimab. The receptors were gathered from an adult with an advanced solid tumor such as melanoma, head and neck, liver or kidney cancer.

The chain is built from TRBV9 and TRBJ2-5, with a possible D match to TRBD1 (5 bases). CDR3 length: 15 residues. CDR1 SGDLS and CDR2 YYNGEE come from the germline V gene. V lost 0 bases, J lost 2 bases, and 11 bases lay in between. This chain's CDR3 is CASSVGRGGQETQYF. The CDR3, as DNA: TGTGCCAGCAGCGTAGGAAGGGGTGGGCAAGAGACCCAGTACTTC.

A single count supports this clone. The chain combines TRBV5-4 with TRBJ2-7, with 13 bases that match TRBD2. This CDR3 region has 15 residues. CDR1 SGHNT and CDR2 YYREEE come from the germline V gene (reference sequence). The junction had 5 bases not matched to a gene; V was cut back by 5 bases and J by 3 bases. The CDR3 loop reads CASRPGTSGNYEQYF. CDR3 DNA sequence: TGTGCCAGCAGGCCCGGGACTAGCGGGAACTACGAGCAGTACTTC.